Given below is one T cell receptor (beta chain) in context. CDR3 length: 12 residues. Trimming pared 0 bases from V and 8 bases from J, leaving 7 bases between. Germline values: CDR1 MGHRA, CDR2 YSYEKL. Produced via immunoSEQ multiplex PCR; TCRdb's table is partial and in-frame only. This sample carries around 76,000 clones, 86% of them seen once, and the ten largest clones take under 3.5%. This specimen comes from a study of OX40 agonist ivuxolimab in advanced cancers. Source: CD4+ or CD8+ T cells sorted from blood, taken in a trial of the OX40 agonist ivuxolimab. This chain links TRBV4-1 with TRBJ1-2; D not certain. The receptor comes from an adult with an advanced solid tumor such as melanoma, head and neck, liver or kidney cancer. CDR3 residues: CASSQDSRGYTF. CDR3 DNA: TGCGCCAGCAGCCAAGACTCGCGGGGCTACACCTTC.